The clone carrying this TCR beta chain was counted only a few times. The CDR3 is made up of 14 amino acids. V lost 5 bases, J lost 2 bases, and 10 bases lay in between. Germline V gene sequence: CDR1 SGHRS, CDR2 YFSETQ. The data originate from a study of blood T cell repertoires in COVID-19. Original processing notes: Researchers report that nucleated cell counts were estimated from reference gene primer amplification. Profiling relied on immunoSEQ multiplex PCR, and the TCRdb table lists in-frame clones only, not all of them. The V and J calls and clone size were taken over from that table, and D and trimming were inferred from the DNA. The sample records around 81,000 clones, around four fifths being singletons.

This chain links TRBV5-1 with TRBJ2-2; D is undetermined. The sample was peripheral blood. The TCR sequence derives from a man aged 50 to 60 with acute or convalescent COVID-19. The CDR3 region has the DNA TGCGCCAGCAGGCAGTTCCCTAACACCGGGGAGCTGTTTTTT. It specifies CASRQFPNTGELFF.